The 15 T cell receptor beta chains below were found in one sample sequenced in a study of T-cell reconstitution after alpha-beta-depleted transplantation in children. Unique molecular identifiers were used to barcode this TCRbeta library. TCRdb redid the calling of the PCR reads with MiXCR, one entry per CDR3 protein. The sample consists of almost 250,000 distinct CDR3 sequences, 25% of them appearing once. The source material was PBMCs, sampled before TCRalphabeta/CD19-depleted stem cell transplant. These receptors all stem from a girl aged 2 to 10 with Fanconi anemia, due to receive a stem cell transplant.

The chain links TRBV20-1 to TRBJ2-3, with TRBD2 identical over 15 bases. CDR1 and CDR2 (germline): DFQATT, SNEGSKA (reference sequence). This CDR3 is built from 16 residues. Trimming removed 5 bases from V and 3 bases from J; junction bases left unmatched: 6. The CDR3 region has the DNA TGCAGTGCTGGCCGGGGACTAGCGGGAGGAACAGATACGCAGTATTTT. Amino acids: CSAGRGLAGGTDTQYF.

V and J are TRBV29-1 and TRBJ2-5; D gene uncertain. V lost 1 base, J lost 2 bases, and 5 bases lay in between. Germline assignment: CDR1 SQVTM and CDR2 ANQGSEA. The CDR3 covers 12 residues. The DNA of the CDR3 is TGCAGCGTTGAAGTCAGGCAAGAGACCCAGTACTTC. This codes for CSVEVRQETQYF.

This clonotype was observed at least ten times. The rearrangement links TRBV12-3 or TRBV12-4 to TRBJ2-1; TRBD2 agrees at 7 bases. The CDR3 has 15 amino acids. After removal of 8 bases from V and 5 bases from J, the junction contained 12 bases not matched to a gene. The DNA of the CDR3 is TGTGCCAGCGGGGGACCCGGGACTACACACAATGAGCAGTTCTTC. Translation: CASGGPGTTHNEQFF.

This clonotype was seen ten or more times. V usage is TRBV20-1 and J usage is TRBJ2-2; D may correspond to TRBD1 or TRBD2 (6 bases each). Germline CDR1 DFQATT, CDR2 SNEGSKA (reference sequence). This CDR3 is built from 15 residues. The CDR3 sequence is CSAGGNREVAGELFF. CDR3 DNA sequence: TGCAGCGCTGGTGGTAACAGGGAGGTTGCCGGGGAGCTGTTTTTT.

At least ten counts were recorded for this clonotype. The chain couples TRBV20-1 to TRBJ2-1; 10 positions agree with TRBD2. The CDR3 consists of 16 residues. V shed 3 bases and J 2 bases; nucleotides not matched to a gene: 7. From germline, CDR1 is DFQATT and CDR2 SNEGSKA (reference sequence). The CDR3 loop reads CSASRTSGAAYNEQFF. The CDR3 DNA reads TGCAGTGCTAGTCGAACTAGCGGGGCCGCCTACAATGAGCAGTTCTTC.

This clonotype was seen only a few times. The chain has TRBV20-1 and TRBJ2-7, with D uncertain. The CDR3 is 16 residues long. CDR1 DFQATT and CDR2 SNEGSKA come from the germline V gene (reference sequence). Between the trimmed V and J ends, which lost 0 bases and 2 bases, there was a span of 17 bases. The CDR3 DNA is TGCAGTGCTAGAGATCGTAAGCAGACCTCTACCTACGAGCAGTACTTC. Translated: CSARDRKQTSTYEQYF.

This clonotype has a count of ten or more. The chain joins TRBV29-1 to TRBJ2-3; D not resolved. The germline CDR1 and CDR2 sequences are SQVTM and ANQGSEA. The CDR3 is made up of 13 amino acids. V dropped 5 bases and J dropped 0 bases, with 9 bases sitting between them. This chain's CDR3 is CSVRPFSTDTQYF. The CDR3 DNA sequence: TGCAGCGTTCGGCCGTTTAGCACAGATACGCAGTATTTT.

Of note for this clonotype: At one end, the junction sequence differs from germline, possibly due to a read error. The V and J genes are TRBV10-3 and TRBJ2-1; no clear D gene. Looked up from germline, CDR1 is ENHRY and CDR2 is SYGVKD. CDR3 size: 11 residues. This CDR3 is CASSVFDEQFF. CDR3 sequence (DNA): TGTGCCAGCAGTGTCTTTGATGAGCAGTTCTTC.

This sequence joins TRBV6-1 and TRBJ2-5; perhaps TRBD1 as D (5 bases). Trimming cost V 9 bases and J 1 base, with 30 bases left between them. The germline gives CDR1 MNHNS, CDR2 SASEGT. This CDR3 contains 19 residues. Written as DNA, the CDR3 is TGTGCCAGTCCAACTCAGGACACGCTGGGTTTTAGATGCCAAGAGACCCAGTACTTC. Translation gives CASPTQDTLGFRCQETQYF.

In its sample, this clonotype was seen many times. The chain couples TRBV20-1 to TRBJ2-5, with 10 bases that match TRBD2. With V trimmed by 3 bases and J by 4 bases, 2 bases remained unmatched. The CDR3 runs 13 residues. Germline V gives CDR1 DFQATT, CDR2 SNEGSKA (reference sequence). The CDR3 loop is CSASPSGRETQYF. CDR3 coding DNA: TGCAGTGCTAGTCCTAGCGGGAGAGAGACCCAGTACTTC.

This clonotype was seen a handful of times. The genes are TRBV20-1 and TRBJ2-5, with D tentatively TRBD2 (7 bases). V lost 3 bases and J lost 7, with 27 bases in between. Germline V gene data show CDR1 as DFQATT and CDR2 as SNEGSKA (reference sequence). CDR3 length: 17 residues. The CDR3 sequence: CSASPQGGEGGRVTQYF. The CDR3, as DNA: TGCAGTGCTAGTCCCCAGGGTGGGGAGGGGGGGCGGGTGACCCAGTACTTC.

The table lists this clonotype with many counts. The genes are TRBV5-1 and TRBJ1-2; D unresolved. This CDR3 is built from 13 residues. V gave up 0 bases and J gave up 4 bases, with 7 bases separating them. Germline V gene sequence: CDR1 SGHRS, CDR2 YFSETQ. As DNA, the CDR3 is TGCGCCAGCAGCTTGGGTGAGGTCTATGGCTACACCTTC. Protein product: CASSLGEVYGYTF.

In this sample, this clonotype turned up a few times. The chain has TRBV29-1 and TRBJ2-5, with D perhaps matching TRBD1 or TRBD2 (5 bases each). V lost 4 bases and J lost 5, with 17 bases in between. The CDR3 extends over 14 amino acids. In germline, CDR1 is SQVTM, CDR2 ANQGSEA. CDR3 amino acids: CSVGDARGAETQYF. CDR3 nucleotide sequence: TGCAGCGTTGGGGACGCAAGGGGTGCCGAGACCCAGTACTTC.

Note on this clonotype: A much larger clone differs by one base, so this may be a read error. The chain joins TRBV12-3 or TRBV12-4 to TRBJ2-1, with 10 bases lining up with TRBD2. This CDR3 is 19 amino acids long. In DNA form, the CDR3 reads TGTACCAGCAGTTTTTTGGGGCCCGTCGGACTAGCGGACTACAATGAGCAGTTCTTC. This gives the protein CTSSFLGPVGLADYNEQFF.

This clonotype has at least ten counts. V gene TRBV28 combines with J gene TRBJ2-5; 9 nucleotides align to TRBD2. There are 14 residues in the CDR3. Trimming at V came to 8 bases and at J to 6 bases, leaving 10 bases not matched to a gene. Germline V gives CDR1 MDHEN, CDR2 SYDVKM. DNA of the CDR3: TGTGCCAGCGGTCTCACCGGGACTAGCCAGACCCAGTACTTC. It translates to CASGLTGTSQTQYF.